This record covers a single TCR beta chain. Germline CDR1 SEHNR, CDR2 FQNEAQ (reference sequence). Losses at the gene ends were 4 bases for V and 0 bases for J; bases not matched to a gene: 11. The CDR3 is made up of 18 amino acids. This sample is part of a study of blood T cell repertoires in COVID-19. Study information: The origin of the acute and convalescent COVID-19 samples was the United States, Italy and Spain. Nucleic acid was either cDNA or gDNA, and it came from T cells, B-cell-depleted T cells, or PBMCs.

Original processing notes: Amplified reference gene primers provided the basis for estimating nucleated cell counts. Measured with immunoSEQ multiplex PCR; TCRdb has only the in-frame clones, and not every one. V, J and clone size are those of that table, while D and trimming were read from the DNA. The sample yields over 150,000 clones, around 87% seen once. The source is a woman in her late teens or twenties who had recovered from COVID-19. The chain joins TRBV7-9 to TRBJ1-2; 10 bases are a match to TRBD1. The sequenced material came from peripheral blood. In DNA, the CDR3 is TGTGCCAGCAGCTCCAGGACAGGGGGAAACAAAGCTAACTATGGCTACACCTTC. Protein sequence: CASSSRTGGNKANYGYTF.